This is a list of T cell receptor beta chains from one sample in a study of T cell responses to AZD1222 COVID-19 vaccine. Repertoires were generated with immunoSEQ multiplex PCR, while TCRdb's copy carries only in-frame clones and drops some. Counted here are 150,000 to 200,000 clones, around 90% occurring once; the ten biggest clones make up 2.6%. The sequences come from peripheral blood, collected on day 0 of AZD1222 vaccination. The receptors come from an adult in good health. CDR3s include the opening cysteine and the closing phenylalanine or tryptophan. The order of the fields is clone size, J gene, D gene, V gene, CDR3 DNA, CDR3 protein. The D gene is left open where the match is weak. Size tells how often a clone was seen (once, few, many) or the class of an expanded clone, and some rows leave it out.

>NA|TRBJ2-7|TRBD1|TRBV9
TGTGCCAGCAGCGTTCGAAGACAGGGGGCTTTGTACGAGCAGTACTTC
CASSVRRQGALYEQYF
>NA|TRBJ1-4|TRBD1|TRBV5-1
TGCGCCAGCAGCTTGGATGAGACAGGGATGACTAATGAAAAACTGTTTTTT
CASSLDETGMTNEKLFF
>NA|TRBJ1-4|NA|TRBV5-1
TGCGCCAGCAGCTTGGGCTTGACAGTCAGGGATGAAAAACTGTTTTTT
CASSLGLTVRDEKLFF
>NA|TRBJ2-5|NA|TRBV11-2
TGTGCCAGCAGCCCCCGGGGGAGCAGGGCCGGAGACGAGACCCAGTACTTC
CASSPRGSRAGDETQYF
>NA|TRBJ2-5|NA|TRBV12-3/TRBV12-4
TGTGCCAGCAGCCCGAGAGGGGAGACCCAGTACTTC
CASSPRGETQYF
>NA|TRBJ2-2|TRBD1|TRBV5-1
TGCGCCAGCAGCTTGTATCCGACAGGGGCGGACACCGGGGAGCTGTTTTTT
CASSLYPTGADTGELFF
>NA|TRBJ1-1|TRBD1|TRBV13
TGTGCCAGCAGCCAGCGACAGGGGGTGTCTGAAGCTTTCTTT
CASSQRQGVSEAFF
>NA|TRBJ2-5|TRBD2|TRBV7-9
TGTGCCAGCAGCCCCACCGGGACTAGCGAGGATCAAGAGACCCAGTACTTC
CASSPTGTSEDQETQYF
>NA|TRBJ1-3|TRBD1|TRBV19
TGTGCCAGTAGTAGGGACAGCCCAGGAAGAAACACCATATATTTT
CASSRDSPGRNTIYF
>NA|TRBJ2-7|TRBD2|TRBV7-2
TGTGCCAGCAGCTTGGTAGCGGGGGGCTACGAGCAGTACTTC
CASSLVAGGYEQYF
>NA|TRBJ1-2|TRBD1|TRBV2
TGTGCCAGCAGTCGGGGACAGAATAACTATGGCTACACCTTC
CASSRGQNNYGYTF
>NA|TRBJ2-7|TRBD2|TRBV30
TGTGCCTGGCAGAGACTAGCGGGAGATGAGCAGTACTTC
CAWQRLAGDEQYF
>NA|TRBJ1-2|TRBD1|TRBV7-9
TGTGCCAGCAGCTATCAATGGGACAGGGGGCAAGGCTACACCTTC
CASSYQWDRGQGYTF
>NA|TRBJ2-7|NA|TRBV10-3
TGTGCCATCAGTGACCAGGGGCGGGTAACCTACGAGCAGTACTTC
CAISDQGRVTYEQYF
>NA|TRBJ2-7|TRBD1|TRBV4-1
TGCGCCAGCAGCCAAAATCAGGGGGCAAGTTGGAACGAGCAGTACTTC
CASSQNQGASWNEQYF
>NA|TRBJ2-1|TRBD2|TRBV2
TGTGCCAGCAGTGAACTAGCGGCTTACAATGAGCAGTTCTTC
CASSELAAYNEQFF
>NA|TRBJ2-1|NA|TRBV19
TGTGCCAGTAGCCCAGGGAGCTATGAGCAGTTCTTC
CASSPGSYEQFF
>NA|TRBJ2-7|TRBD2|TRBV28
TGTGCCAGCAAGCGGGAGGACAGACCCTACGAGCAGTACTTC
CASKREDRPYEQYF
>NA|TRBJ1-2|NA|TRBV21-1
TGTGCCAGCAGCAAAGGCGGCTCATATAACTATGGCTACACCTTC
CASSKGGSYNYGYTF
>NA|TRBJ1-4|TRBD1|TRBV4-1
TGCGCCAGCAAGACAGGGCGCAGCACTAATGAAAAACTGTTTTTT
CASKTGRSTNEKLFF
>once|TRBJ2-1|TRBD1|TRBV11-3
TGTGCCAGCAGCCTTACTGGGACAGGGGGCGGTGAGCAGTTCTTC
CASSLTGTGGGEQFF
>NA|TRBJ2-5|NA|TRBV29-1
TGCAGCGTTGAAACCGGTCGGGAACAAGAGACCCAGTACTTC
CSVETGREQETQYF
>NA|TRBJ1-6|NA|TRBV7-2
TGTGCCAGCAGCTTAGTCCAGGGTGGGAATTCACCCCTCCACTTT
CASSLVQGGNSPLHF
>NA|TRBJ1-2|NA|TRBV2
TGTGCCAGCACCAAGCGGGACTTGAGATTAGGGCCCCAACTTTACTATGGCTACACCTTC
CASTKRDLRLGPQLYYGYTF
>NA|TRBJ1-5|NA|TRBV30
TGTGCCTGGACTTCACAAGGAACCCAGCCCCAGCATTTT
CAWTSQGTQPQHF
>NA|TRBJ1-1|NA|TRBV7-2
TGTGCCAGCAGCTTAACTTACGGTATATGGACTGAAGCTTTCTTT
CASSLTYGIWTEAFF
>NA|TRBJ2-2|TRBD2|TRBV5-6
TGTGCCAGCAGCTTGGAACCTTTCTCGCGGGAGAAGTACACCGGGGAGCTGTTTTTT
CASSLEPFSREKYTGELFF
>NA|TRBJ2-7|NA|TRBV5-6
TGTGCCAGCAGCTTGGTTTATCGTTCCTACGAGCAGTACTTC
CASSLVYRSYEQYF
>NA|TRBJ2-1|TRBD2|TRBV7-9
TGTGCCAGCAGCTTTGGGCTAGCGGTAAACAATGAGCAGTTCTTC
CASSFGLAVNNEQFF
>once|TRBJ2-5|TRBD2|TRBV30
TGTGCCTGGAGTGTACATCTAGCGGGTTGGGAGACCCAGTACTTC
CAWSVHLAGWETQYF
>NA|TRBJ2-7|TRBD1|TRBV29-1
TGCAGCGCCGCCCCGGGACAGGTAGCCGAGCAGTACTTC
CSAAPGQVAEQYF
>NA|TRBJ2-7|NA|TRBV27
TGTGCCAGCAGTTTTGGGAGTGACTTTGGCGAGCAGTACTTC
CASSFGSDFGEQYF
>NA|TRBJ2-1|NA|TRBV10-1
TGTGCCACCTGGGTAAGGCAAGAGAATGAGCAGTTCTTC
CATWVRQENEQFF
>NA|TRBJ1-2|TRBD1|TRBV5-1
TGCGCCAGCAGCTACCTCTTCTTCTCCGTGGGACAGGGGTGGGCCTGGTATGGCTACACCTTC
CASSYLFFSVGQGWAWYGYTF
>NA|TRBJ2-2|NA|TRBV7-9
TGTGCCAGCAGCTTAGGGGAGGCGAACACCGGGGAGCTGTTTTTT
CASSLGEANTGELFF
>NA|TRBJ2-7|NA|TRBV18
TGTGCCAGCTCACCACCGGGGATAGCCTACGAGCAGTACTTC
CASSPPGIAYEQYF
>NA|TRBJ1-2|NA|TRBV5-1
TGCGCCAGCAGCTTACCCGGGACGGGCTATGGCTACACCTTC
CASSLPGTGYGYTF
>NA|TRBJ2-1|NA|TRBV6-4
TGTGCCAGCATTACAGCCGAGCAGTTCTTC
CASITAEQFF
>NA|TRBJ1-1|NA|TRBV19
TGTGCCAGTAGTATAGCGGTGACAGGACCTGACGTCGCTTTCTTT
CASSIAVTGPDVAFF
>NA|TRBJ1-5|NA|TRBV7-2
TGTGCCAGCAGCTTAGGTCAGCATCAGCCCCAGCATTTT
CASSLGQHQPQHF
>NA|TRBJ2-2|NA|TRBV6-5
TGTGCCAGCAATGCTCAGGGGAACACCGGGGAGCTGTTTTTT
CASNAQGNTGELFF
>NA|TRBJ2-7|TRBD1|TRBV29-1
TGCAGCGTTGTGAGGGGGCTAAACGAGCAGTACTTC
CSVVRGLNEQYF
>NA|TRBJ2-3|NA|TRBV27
TGTGCCAGCAGTTTATACAGCACCACAGATACGCAGTATTTT
CASSLYSTTDTQYF
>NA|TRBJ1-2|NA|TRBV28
TGTGCCAGCAGTTTGTCCGGCTATGGCTACACCTTC
CASSLSGYGYTF
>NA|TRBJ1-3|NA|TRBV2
TGTGCCAGCAGCCAGGACGGCAACTCTGGAAACACCATATATTTT
CASSQDGNSGNTIYF
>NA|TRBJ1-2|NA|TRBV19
TGTGCCAGTAGGCGTGACTATGGCTACACCTTC
CASRRDYGYTF
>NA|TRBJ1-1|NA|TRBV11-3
TGTGCCAGCAGCTTAGAGGGGCTGGACAGCCCCACGAACGACACTGAAGCTTTCTTT
CASSLEGLDSPTNDTEAFF
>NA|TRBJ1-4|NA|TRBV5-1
TGCGCCAGCAGCTCTTCAGTCCCAACTAATGAAAAACTGTTTTTT
CASSSSVPTNEKLFF
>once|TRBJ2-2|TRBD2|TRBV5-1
TGCGCCAGCAGCACGAGACTAGCGGGAGGGCCGAACACCGGGGAGCTGTTTTTT
CASSTRLAGGPNTGELFF
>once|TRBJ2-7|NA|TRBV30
TGTGCCTGGAGTGTCGGGGAAATTTACGAGCAGTACTTC
CAWSVGEIYEQYF
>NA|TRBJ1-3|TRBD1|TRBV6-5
TGTGCCAGCAGTTACGACAGGGCTTCTGGAAACACCATATATTTT
CASSYDRASGNTIYF
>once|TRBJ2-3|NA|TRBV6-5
TGTGCCAGCAGTTACGAGGGCAGCACAGATACGCAGTATTTT
CASSYEGSTDTQYF
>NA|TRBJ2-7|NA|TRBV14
TGTGCCAGCAGCCAAGACCTCGGGACGGGCTCCTACGAGCAGTACTTC
CASSQDLGTGSYEQYF
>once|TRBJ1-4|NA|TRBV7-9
TGTGCCAGCAGCTTAGCCGACGGCAATGAAAAACTGTTTTTT
CASSLADGNEKLFF
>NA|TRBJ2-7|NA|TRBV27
TGTGCCAGCAGCCAAACCCCGTACGAGCAGTACTTC
CASSQTPYEQYF
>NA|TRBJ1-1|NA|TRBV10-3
TGTGCCATCAGTGCTACAGGGACTGAAGCTTTCTTT
CAISATGTEAFF
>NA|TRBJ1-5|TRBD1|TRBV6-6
TGTGCCAGCAGTTCGGAAGGACAGGCAGCTCAGCCCCAGCATTTT
CASSSEGQAAQPQHF